This is a list of T cell receptor beta chains from one sample in a study of control samples from healthy donors and cancer patients. Only in-frame clones appear in the TCRdb table, and some are missing; sequencing was by immunoSEQ multiplex PCR. The table lists hundreds of thousands of clones, 82% of them singletons. The sample taken for sequencing was PBMCs. Receptors originate from an older woman with lung cancer. Each CDR3 is given with its conserved first and last residue. Each record gives: D gene, clone size, J gene, V gene, CDR3 DNA, CDR3 protein. A D gene is named only where the DNA matches it firmly. Some rows mark clone size as missing; the rest say once, few, many or name a class of expanded clone.

D: NA
size: NA
J: TRBJ2-1
V: TRBV30
DNA: TGTGCCTGGAGTTCGTCTAGCTGGGTCAATGAGCAGTTCTTC
CDR3: CAWSSSSWVNEQFF

D: TRBD2
size: NA
J: TRBJ2-1
V: TRBV9
DNA: TGTGCCAGCAGCCTAGGGGCGGGAGGAGCCTACAATGAGCAGTTCTTC
CDR3: CASSLGAGGAYNEQFF

D: NA
size: once
J: TRBJ1-1
V: TRBV20-1
DNA: TGCAGTGCTAGTTCCGGCAGTTTGAACACTGAAGCTTTCTTT
CDR3: CSASSGSLNTEAFF

D: NA
size: NA
J: TRBJ2-5
V: TRBV6-2/TRBV6-3
DNA: TGTGCCAGCAGTAACCCTCAAGAGACCCAGTACTTC
CDR3: CASSNPQETQYF

D: TRBD1
size: NA
J: TRBJ2-6
V: TRBV18
DNA: TGTGCCAGCTCACCTACAGGGGGCGCTGGGGCCAACGTCCTGACTTTC
CDR3: CASSPTGGAGANVLTF

D: TRBD1
size: NA
J: TRBJ2-1
V: TRBV7-3
DNA: TGTGCCAGCAGCTCGAGGGGACAGCGTCATGAGCAGTTCTTC
CDR3: CASSSRGQRHEQFF

D: NA
size: NA
J: TRBJ1-1
V: TRBV4-2
DNA: TGTGCCAGCAGCCAAGTTGGTAGGGAGACTGAAGCTTTCTTT
CDR3: CASSQVGRETEAFF

D: NA
size: NA
J: TRBJ2-1
V: TRBV2
DNA: TGTGCCAGCAGTGAATGGGGGAGCTCCTACAATGAGCAGTTCTTC
CDR3: CASSEWGSSYNEQFF

D: TRBD2
size: NA
J: TRBJ2-1
V: TRBV7-3
DNA: TGTGCCAGCAGCCCCGGGAGATCGGGGGGATACAATGAGCAGTTCTTC
CDR3: CASSPGRSGGYNEQFF

D: TRBD2
size: NA
J: TRBJ2-1
V: TRBV6-6
DNA: TGTGCCACGCGGACTAGCGGGAAACCTGGTAATGAGCAGTTCTTC
CDR3: CATRTSGKPGNEQFF

D: TRBD2
size: NA
J: TRBJ2-1
V: TRBV4-1
DNA: TGCGCCAGCAGCCAGTGGACTAGGAACGTTAACAATGAGCAGTTCTTC
CDR3: CASSQWTRNVNNEQFF

D: TRBD1
size: NA
J: TRBJ1-4
V: TRBV7-9
DNA: TGTGCCAGCAGCTACGCAACAGGGGGCTGGGGTGAAAAACTGTTTTTT
CDR3: CASSYATGGWGEKLFF

D: NA
size: NA
J: TRBJ2-1
V: TRBV7-6
DNA: TGTGCCAGCAGCGCTATACTAGAAGATGAGCAGTTCTTC
CDR3: CASSAILEDEQFF

D: TRBD1
size: NA
J: TRBJ1-4
V: TRBV3-1/TRBV3-2
DNA: TGTGCCAGCAGCCCCCGACAGGGGGCCTCTGAAAAACTGTTTTTT
CDR3: CASSPRQGASEKLFF

D: NA
size: NA
J: TRBJ2-1
V: TRBV9
DNA: TGTGCCAGCAGCGTAGCGGGGGCCTACAATGAGCAGTTCTTC
CDR3: CASSVAGAYNEQFF

D: NA
size: NA
J: TRBJ1-3
V: TRBV5-1
DNA: TGCGCCAGCAGCTTGGGTTCAGGGTTGCCTGGAAACACCATATATTTT
CDR3: CASSLGSGLPGNTIYF

D: TRBD2
size: NA
J: TRBJ2-5
V: TRBV2
DNA: TGTGCCAGCACACGGACTAGCGGGGGACAAGAGACCCAGTACTTC
CDR3: CASTRTSGGQETQYF

D: NA
size: NA
J: TRBJ1-5
V: TRBV6-5
DNA: TGTGCCAGCCAGGGCGATAGCAATCAGCCCCAGCATTTT
CDR3: CASQGDSNQPQHF

D: NA
size: NA
J: TRBJ2-7
V: TRBV4-1
DNA: TGCGCCAGCAGCCAAGACGGGAGTAGCTACGAGCAGTACTTC
CDR3: CASSQDGSSYEQYF

D: TRBD1
size: NA
J: TRBJ1-1
V: TRBV10-3
DNA: TGTGCCATCAGTGAGGAGGGGGCGGTGACTGAAGCTTTCTTT
CDR3: CAISEEGAVTEAFF

D: NA
size: few
J: TRBJ2-5
V: TRBV30
DNA: TGTGCCTGGAGTGTAGTAGCAGGCGAGACCCAGTACTTC
CDR3: CAWSVVAGETQYF

D: TRBD1
size: NA
J: TRBJ1-6
V: TRBV5-6
DNA: TGTGCCAGCAGGAACAGGGGGCTTGGATCACCCCTCCACTTT
CDR3: CASRNRGLGSPLHF

D: TRBD1
size: NA
J: TRBJ1-2
V: TRBV2
DNA: TGTGCCAGCAGCGTTACAGGGGAGACCTATGGCTACACCTTC
CDR3: CASSVTGETYGYTF

D: TRBD1
size: NA
J: TRBJ2-1
V: TRBV24-1
DNA: TGTGCCACCAGTGATCCGGACGGGACAGGGGCGATCTATGAGCAGTTCTTC
CDR3: CATSDPDGTGAIYEQFF

D: NA
size: once
J: TRBJ1-5
V: TRBV7-8
DNA: TGTGCCAGCAGCGAATTCCGCGTAAGCAATCAGCCCCAGCATTTT
CDR3: CASSEFRVSNQPQHF

D: NA
size: NA
J: TRBJ2-4
V: TRBV12-3/TRBV12-4
DNA: TGTGCCAGCAGTTTAGCCGCAGTAAACATTCAGTACTTC
CDR3: CASSLAAVNIQYF

D: NA
size: NA
J: TRBJ2-1
V: TRBV5-1
DNA: TGCGCCAGCAGCTTGGATAGCGGTGGAAATGAGCAGTTCTTC
CDR3: CASSLDSGGNEQFF

D: NA
size: once
J: TRBJ1-1
V: TRBV3-1/TRBV3-2
DNA: TGTGCCAGCAGCCTCCTTCTGAACACTGAAGCTTTCTTT
CDR3: CASSLLLNTEAFF

D: TRBD2
size: NA
J: TRBJ2-1
V: TRBV3-1/TRBV3-2
DNA: TGTGCCAGCAGCCAGGGCGGGGGGTATAATGAGCAGTTCTTC
CDR3: CASSQGGGYNEQFF

D: NA
size: NA
J: TRBJ1-2
V: TRBV6-1
DNA: TGTGCCAGCAGTGAAGAGACGGACTATGGCTACACCTTC
CDR3: CASSEETDYGYTF

D: TRBD1
size: NA
J: TRBJ1-1
V: TRBV7-9
DNA: TGTGCCAGCAGCTTACAAGGGACAGGAAACACTGAAGCTTTCTTT
CDR3: CASSLQGTGNTEAFF

D: NA
size: once
J: TRBJ2-6
V: TRBV3-1/TRBV3-2
DNA: TGTGCCAGCAGCCGGGGGGTCTCTGGGGCCAACGTCCTGACTTTC
CDR3: CASSRGVSGANVLTF

D: NA
size: NA
J: TRBJ1-2
V: TRBV3-1/TRBV3-2
DNA: TGTGCCAGCAGCCAGGACGGTAACTATGGCTACACCTTC
CDR3: CASSQDGNYGYTF

D: NA
size: NA
J: TRBJ2-7
V: TRBV30
DNA: TGTGCCTGTACTGCTAGACAGCGGTCGTCCTACGAGCAGTACTTC
CDR3: CACTARQRSSYEQYF

D: NA
size: NA
J: TRBJ2-5
V: TRBV7-2
DNA: TGTGCCAGCAGCTTAGTTCCGGGGACTGAGACCCAGTACTTC
CDR3: CASSLVPGTETQYF

D: NA
size: NA
J: TRBJ1-5
V: TRBV15
DNA: TGTGCCACCAGCAGAGATCCTACGGGTATTTTCCGTCAGCCCCAGCATTTT
CDR3: CATSRDPTGIFRQPQHF

D: NA
size: few
J: TRBJ2-7
V: TRBV11-3
DNA: TGTGCCAGCAGCCTCCGGGGCCGAGGAGAGCAGTACTTC
CDR3: CASSLRGRGEQYF

D: NA
size: NA
J: TRBJ1-5
V: TRBV19
DNA: TGTGCCAGTAGTATGAGCAGGTATAGCAATCAGCCCCAGCATTTT
CDR3: CASSMSRYSNQPQHF

D: TRBD1
size: NA
J: TRBJ2-1
V: TRBV2
DNA: TGTGCCAGCAGCGGGACAGGGGGTGAAGGTGAGCAGTTCTTC
CDR3: CASSGTGGEGEQFF

D: NA
size: once
J: TRBJ1-1
V: TRBV5-1
DNA: TGCGCCAGCAGCTTGGCCAAGGGGGAAATGCGCACTGAAGCTTTCTTT
CDR3: CASSLAKGEMRTEAFF

D: TRBD1
size: NA
J: TRBJ1-1
V: TRBV2
DNA: TGTGCCAGCAGGGACAGGATGAACACTGAAGCTTTCTTT
CDR3: CASRDRMNTEAFF

D: NA
size: few
J: TRBJ2-5
V: TRBV5-1
DNA: TGCGCCAGCAGCTCCCTTACAGGAGTCCACCAAGAGACCCAGTACTTC
CDR3: CASSSLTGVHQETQYF